This record concerns one T cell receptor (beta chain) sequence. Its target is unknown. One entry per CDR3 protein, called by TCRdb with MiXCR from the reads. Of about 85,000 distinct CDR3 sequences listed, around half were seen once; the top ten hold roughly 93%. This sample was taken from a study of T cell repertoires in cytomegalovirus infection. The wider study: Recently identified HLA-C-restricted and well-studied HLA-B-restricted CMV epitopes were used. Through public TCR beta signatures, both CMV infection and matching HLA type were indicated.

Study-level findings and limits: Public TCR beta family frequency separated CMV-and-HLA carriers, including in an independent cohort. HLA-C-restricted CMV clonotypes gave the most frequent clonotype in two of eight donors.

The starting material was CD8+ T cells from cultured PBMCs, obtained from culture after CMV antigen stimulation. This receptor was identified in a human donor in good health (CMV status not recorded). Some clones in this sample may be carry-over from other donors' samples.

CDR3 coding DNA: TGTGCCAGCAGCTTGGGGTCTTACTACGAGCAGTACTTC. Amino acid sequence: CASSLGSYYEQYF. The chain carries TRBV5-8 and TRBJ2-7, with D unresolved. Trimming removed 0 bases from V and 3 bases from J, with 7 bases in between. The CDR3 totals 13 residues. Germline V gene sequence: CDR1 SGHTS, CDR2 YDEGEE.